This passage covers 22 T cell receptor beta chains from one sample sequenced in a study of blood T cell repertoires in COVID-19. Clones were read by immunoSEQ multiplex PCR, and TCRdb kept only the in-frame ones, dropping some. This sample has 130,000 or so clones, with about 83% found just once. The sequencing sample was made of peripheral blood. The receptors come from a human donor in a cohort sampled during active COVID-19.

The V gene is TRBV5-6, the J gene TRBJ2-3, with 10 bases that match TRBD2. V lost 4 bases, J lost 3 bases, and 2 bases stayed unmatched. The germline V gene encodes CDR1 SGHDT and CDR2 YYEEEE. The length of the CDR3 is 14 residues. The CDR3, as DNA: TGTGCCAGCAGCGGACTAGCGGAAACAGATACGCAGTATTTT. It encodes CASSGLAETDTQYF.

The V and J genes are TRBV3-1 (or the pseudogene TRBV3-2) and TRBJ1-1, with 7 positions matching TRBD1. This CDR3 is 14 amino acids long. V was pared by 5 bases and J by 1 base, with 4 bases of the junction left unmatched. CDR1 and CDR2 from the germline V gene are LGHDT and YNNKEL (reference sequence). CDR3 DNA: TGTGCCAGCAGCAGCCACAGGGGGAACACTGAAGCTTTCTTT. It translates to CASSSHRGNTEAFF.

DNA of the CDR3: TGTGCCAGCACGAGGACAGTGCTGGGTCAGCCCCAGCATTTT. It translates to CASTRTVLGQPQHF. J is TRBJ1-5 and V is TRBV28, with D possibly being TRBD1 (6 bases). Trimming took off 7 bases at V and 6 bases at J, with 16 bases between the two ends. The CDR3 totals 14 residues. Germline CDR1 MDHEN, CDR2 SYDVKM.

The chain couples TRBV19 to TRBJ2-4; 7 positions agree with TRBD1. Per germline, CDR1 LNHDA and CDR2 SQIVND (reference sequence). The junction had 9 bases not matched to a gene; V was cut back by 5 bases and J by 5 bases. This CDR3 is built from 15 residues. CDR3 sequence reads: CASSLPGGIENIQYF. The CDR3 DNA reads as TGTGCCAGTAGTTTACCAGGGGGTATCGAAAACATTCAGTACTTC.

This chain joins TRBV6-5 and TRBJ2-1; 7 nucleotides line up with TRBD1. CDR3 size: 14 residues. Germline V lookup: CDR1 MNHEY, CDR2 SVGAGI. The junction had 4 bases not matched to a gene; V was cut back by 2 bases and J by 6 bases. CDR3 coding DNA: TGTGCCAGCAGTTACGGGACAGTTTTCAATGAGCAGTTCTTC. It translates to CASSYGTVFNEQFF.

The V call is TRBV4-1, the J call TRBJ2-7, with 11 bases that match TRBD1. Germline CDR1 reads MGHRA; CDR2 reads YSYEKL. This CDR3 is 15 amino acids long. V lost 1 base, J lost 11 bases, and 10 bases stayed unmatched. The CDR3 DNA reads TGCGCCAGCAGCCAAGCCGGGACAGGGGGGGATAAGGAGTACTTC. Amino acid sequence: CASSQAGTGGDKEYF.

This clone was recorded only once. The chain is built from TRBV5-5 and TRBJ1-1, with D unclear. This CDR3 region has 14 residues. V was pared by 0 bases and J by 0 bases, with 6 bases between. Per the germline V gene, CDR1 is SGHKS and CDR2 is YYEKEE (reference sequence). In nucleotides, the CDR3 is TGTGCCAGCAGCTTGGTGTCAGTGAACACTGAAGCTTTCTTT. Amino acid sequence: CASSLVSVNTEAFF.

V and J are TRBV18 and TRBJ2-1; 14 bases map to TRBD2. V shed 1 base and J 7 bases; nucleotides not matched to a gene: 6. Germline V gene data show CDR1 as KGHSH and CDR2 as LQKENI. The CDR3 totals 17 residues. The CDR3 nucleotides read TGTGCCAGCTCACCACTTACCGGGACTAGCGGGAGAAATGAGCAGTTCTTC. This sequence encodes CASSPLTGTSGRNEQFF. Combining the CDR3 with reference TRBV18 and TRBJ2-1 gives the whole variable domain NAGVMQNPRHLVRRRGQEARLRCSPMKGHSHVYWYRQLPEEGLKFMVYLQKENIIDESGMPKERFSAEFPKEGPSILRIQQVVRGDSAAYFCASSPLTGTSGRNEQFFGPGTRLTVL.

The V call is TRBV18, the J call TRBJ2-1; 7 positions agree with TRBD1. This CDR3 is built from 13 residues. The junction had 5 bases not matched to a gene; V was cut back by 6 bases and J by 6 bases. CDR1 is KGHSH, CDR2 LQKENI, per germline. CDR3: CASSIKGANEQFF. The CDR3 DNA reads as TGTGCCAGCTCGATCAAGGGGGCCAATGAGCAGTTCTTC.

The table lists this clone with a few counts. The V gene is TRBV7-9, the J gene TRBJ1-6; D is undetermined. Germline V CDR1 and CDR2: SEHNR, FQNEAQ (reference sequence). Between the trimmed V and J ends, which lost 5 bases and 7 bases, there was a span of 15 bases. The CDR3 totals 15 residues. CDR3 DNA: TGTGCCAGCAGCCCTTCGGGTACCGGGAATTCACCCCTCCACTTT. This translates into CASSPSGTGNSPLHF. The entire variable domain, with the rest obtained from reference TRBV7-9 and TRBJ1-6, is as follows: DTGVSQNPRHKITKRGQNVTFRCDPISEHNRLYWYRQTLGQGPEFLTYFQNEAQLEKSRLLSDRFSAERPKGSFSTLEIQRTEQGDSAMYLCASSPSGTGNSPLHFGNGTRLTVT.

V and J are TRBV7-2 and TRBJ2-5; 13 positions match TRBD2. The CDR3 is 16 amino acids. Germline V CDR1 and CDR2: SGHTA, FQGNSA. V dropped 5 bases and J dropped 5; count of bases not matched to a gene: 8. The CDR3 loop reads CASSTRTSGSLETQYF. CDR3 bases: TGTGCCAGCAGCACCCGGACTAGCGGGAGTCTTGAGACCCAGTACTTC.

A single count supports this clone. The chain has TRBV5-1 and TRBJ2-7, with 7 bases identical to TRBD2. The germline CDR1 and CDR2 sequences are SGHRS and YFSETQ. The CDR3 loop spans 14 amino acids. With 6 bases clipped from V and 4 bases from J, the junction kept 10 bases outside the gene matches. The CDR3 bases are TGCGCCAGCAACGCCGTGGGGGGGAGGTACGAGCAGTACTTC. Its protein product is CASNAVGGRYEQYF. The whole variable domain, remainder taken from reference TRBV5-1 and TRBJ2-7, is KAGVTQTPRYLIKTRGQQVTLSCSPISGHRSVSWYQQTPGQGLQFLFEYFSETQRNKGNFPGRFSGRQFSNSRSEMNVSTLELGDSALYLCASNAVGGRYEQYFGPGTRLTVT.

This clone was observed a few times. This chain uses TRBV19 with TRBJ1-2, with D uncertain. V shed 4 bases and J shed 4 bases, with 10 bases lying between them. CDR1 is LNHDA, CDR2 SQIVND, per germline (reference sequence). The CDR3 length is 13 residues. CDR3 protein: CASSTTPLYGYTF. The CDR3 DNA is TGTGCCAGTAGTACGACACCCCTCTATGGCTACACCTTC.

This chain connects TRBV5-1 to TRBJ2-1; 14 bases are a match to TRBD2. This CDR3 has 16 amino acids. Germline V gene data show CDR1 as SGHRS and CDR2 as YFSETQ. The junction had 9 bases not matched to a gene; V was cut back by 4 bases and J by 9 bases. The CDR3 here is CASSLTGTSGRTEQFF. The CDR3 nucleotides are TGCGCCAGCAGCCTAACCGGGACTAGCGGGAGAACTGAGCAGTTCTTC.

V usage is TRBV18 and J usage is TRBJ2-1; the D is unclear. V lost 3 bases to trimming and J lost 7 bases, with 13 bases between them. Germline V gives CDR1 KGHSH, CDR2 LQKENI. This CDR3 has 14 amino acids. The CDR3 loop is CASSPQARINEQFF. In DNA, the CDR3 is TGTGCCAGCTCACCCCAGGCCCGGATTAATGAGCAGTTCTTC.

This clone was seen a handful of times. The chain has TRBV19 and TRBJ1-5; D possibly corresponds to TRBD1 (5 bases). This CDR3 contains 15 residues. In germline, CDR1 is LNHDA, CDR2 SQIVND (reference sequence). Trimming removed 6 bases from V and 2 bases from J, with 14 bases in between. The CDR3 sequence is CASRTSWGGNQPQHF. CDR3 coding DNA: TGTGCCAGTAGGACGTCTTGGGGGGGCAATCAGCCCCAGCATTTT.

This chain joins TRBV25-1 and TRBJ2-7; D gene uncertain. Trimming took 6 bases from V and 3 from J, leaving 6 bases between them. This CDR3 region has 11 residues. Germline V gene data show CDR1 as MGHDK and CDR2 as SYGVNS. DNA of the CDR3: TGTGCCAGCAGCCGAGTCTACGAGCAGTACTTC. It codes for CASSRVYEQYF.

The chain carries TRBV19 and TRBJ1-1, with D tentatively TRBD1 (6 bases). The CDR3 spans 15 residues. Germline loops: CDR1 LNHDA, CDR2 SQIVND (reference sequence). The ends were cut back, 4 bases at V and 2 bases at J, with 14 bases in the middle. The CDR3 region is CASSSNRAPNTEAFF. For the CDR3, the DNA is TGTGCCAGTAGTAGTAACAGGGCCCCAAACACTGAAGCTTTCTTT.

This rearrangement joins TRBV19 to TRBJ2-1, with 8 positions matching TRBD2. The CDR3 consists of 15 residues. Germline loops: CDR1 LNHDA, CDR2 SQIVND (reference sequence). Losses at the gene ends were 5 bases for V and 12 bases for J; bases not matched to a gene: 15. CDR3 in DNA: TGTGCCAGTAGTCCGGGCGGGAGGCCTTTAGTTGGGCAGTTCTTC. This codes for CASSPGGRPLVGQFF.

The chain recombines TRBV5-4 with TRBJ2-7, with D unclear. Germline CDR1 SGHNT, CDR2 YYREEE (reference sequence). The CDR3 is 14 amino acids. Trimming took 5 bases from V and 0 from J, leaving 12 bases between them. The CDR3 coding sequence is TGTGCCAGCAGACCCCAACAGTCCTCCTACGAGCAGTACTTC. It specifies CASRPQQSSYEQYF.

The rearrangement links TRBV18 to TRBJ1-2; D unclear. The CDR3 runs to 13 residues. Between the trimmed V and J ends, which lost 2 bases and 4 bases, there was a span of 8 bases. In germline, CDR1 is KGHSH, CDR2 LQKENI. CDR3 loop: CASSPGEVYGYTF. As DNA, the CDR3 is TGTGCCAGCTCACCAGGCGAGGTCTATGGCTACACCTTC.

V gene TRBV29-1 combines with J gene TRBJ2-5; D unresolved. Trimming left V 4 bases short and J 0 bases short, with 9 bases between. Per germline, CDR1 SQVTM and CDR2 ANQGSEA. The CDR3 contains 13 residues. The DNA of the CDR3 is TGCAGCGTTGTATTCTCTTACCAAGAGACCCAGTACTTC. This translates into CSVVFSYQETQYF.